This note documents a single T cell receptor (beta chain) sequence. Its matching antigen is unknown. The germline V gene encodes CDR1 SQVTM and CDR2 ANQGSEA. V lost 4 bases to trimming and J lost 2 bases, with 18 bases between them. The CDR3 contains 15 residues. TCRdb reanalysed the 5' RACE reads using MiXCR and keeps one entry per CDR3 protein. The sample lists roughly 1.6 million distinct CDR3 sequences, 25% to 35% occurring once. The data are from a study of identical twins. Overall study findings and caveats: Out-of-frame TCR alpha sharing in monozygotic twins exceeded recombination model predictions. Fewer insertions marked abundant cord blood beta clonotypes; young adult naive trended weakly, memory not at all. Twin-shared out-of-frame alpha sequences showed excess low generation probability.

The chain combines TRBV29-1 with TRBJ2-7, with D uncertain. Sample: cord blood. This TCR was recovered from a newborn girl in good health. CDR3 region: CSVVAADNPTYEQYF. As DNA, the CDR3 is TGCAGCGTTGTGGCAGCCGACAACCCTACCTACGAGCAGTACTTC.